Listed here are 9 T cell receptor beta chains from one sample, sequenced in a study of blood T cell repertoires in COVID-19 (dated by TCRdb to 2018 to 2021). Library preparation was by the immunoSEQ multiplex PCR assay. TCRdb carries this immuneACCESS record with in-frame sequences only. Its versions omit some clonotypes, under half of them owing to an unresolved V gene in the studies checked, with the rest unexplained. The table for this sample lists about 210,000 clones; 84% of them were counted only once. The ten largest account for approximately 8.1% of the sample. The sequenced sample was peripheral blood. The source is a woman in her forties or fifties with active or convalescent COVID-19.

The chain carries TRBV5-4 and TRBJ2-3; D remains ambiguous. V lost 0 bases and J lost 0, with 5 bases in between. Germline-derived CDR1 and CDR2 are SGHNT and YYREEE (reference sequence). The CDR3 contains 14 residues. Here the CDR3 reads CASSLESSTDTQYF. The CDR3 region has the DNA TGTGCCAGCAGCTTGGAATCTAGCACAGATACGCAGTATTTT.

The chain joins TRBV5-1 to TRBJ1-1, with D maybe TRBD1 (5 bases). Trimming took 4 bases from V and 4 from J, leaving 14 bases between them. Germline-derived CDR1 and CDR2 are SGHRS and YFSETQ. The CDR3 contains 14 residues. Here the CDR3 DNA reads TGCGCCAGCAGCCCCCGAGGCGGGGGCACTGAAGCTTTCTTT. It specifies CASSPRGGGTEAFF.

The chain couples TRBV11-2 to TRBJ1-4, with 11 bases lining up with TRBD1. With 5 bases clipped from V and 3 bases from J, the junction kept 2 bases outside the gene matches. The CDR3 length is 15 residues. The germline V gene encodes CDR1 SGHAT and CDR2 FQNNGV. The DNA for the CDR3 is TGTGCCAGCAGCGGACAGGGGGCATCTAATGAAAAACTGTTTTTT. Protein: CASSGQGASNEKLFF.

The chain combines TRBV27 with TRBJ1-2, with 9 positions matching TRBD1. V was pared by 6 bases and J by 1 base, with 15 bases of the junction left unmatched. Germline CDR1 reads MNHEY; CDR2 reads SMNVEV (reference sequence). The CDR3 runs to 18 residues. This CDR3 reads CASSYSGRGTGFNYGYTF. The CDR3, as DNA: TGTGCCAGCAGCTACTCTGGGAGGGGGACAGGGTTTAACTATGGCTACACCTTC.

The V gene is TRBV7-2, the J gene TRBJ2-1; a possible D gene is TRBD1 (5 bases). From germline, CDR1 is SGHTA and CDR2 FQGNSA. Trimming took off 11 bases at V and 6 bases at J, with 14 bases between the two ends. The CDR3 length is 12 residues. The DNA of the CDR3 is TGTGCCCTCAGGGCTAAGGGCAATGAGCAGTTCTTC. It yields the protein CALRAKGNEQFF.

This clone was counted a few times. The chain has TRBV3-1 (or the pseudogene TRBV3-2) and TRBJ2-2, with 10 bases fitting TRBD2. The CDR3 is 16 amino acids. V lost 4 bases and J lost 14; bases outside the gene matches: 16. Looked up from germline, CDR1 is LGHDT and CDR2 is YNNKEL (reference sequence). The DNA for the CDR3 is TGTGCCAGCAGCCGACCTACACCCGGGACTAGCGAGGGACTGTTTTTT. Amino acid sequence: CASSRPTPGTSEGLFF.

The chain combines TRBV19 with TRBJ2-7, with 11 bases that match TRBD2. Looked up from germline, CDR1 is LNHDA and CDR2 is SQIVND (reference sequence). The V and J ends lost 5 bases and 7 bases, in that order; junction bases with no gene match: 10. This CDR3 has 15 residues. The CDR3 DNA reads TGTGCCAGTAGTCCACCGGGACTAGCGGCATCTGAGCAGTACTTC. It is translated as CASSPPGLAASEQYF. Filled out from reference TRBV19 and TRBJ2-7, the complete variable domain reads DGGITQSPKYLFRKEGQNVTLSCEQNLNHDAMYWYRQDPGQGLRLIYYSQIVNDFQKGDIAEGYSVSREKKESFPLTVTSAQKNPTAFYLCASSPPGLAASEQYFGPGTRLTVT.

This chain uses TRBV2 with TRBJ1-2, with 8 bases identical to TRBD1. Germline CDR1 and CDR2: SNHLY and FYNNEI. Trimming took 4 bases from V and 4 from J; bases not matched to a gene: 8. The CDR3 loop spans 15 amino acids. As DNA, the CDR3 is TGTGCCAGCAGTGGCGGACAGGGCCCCACCTATGGCTACACCTTC. It encodes CASSGGQGPTYGYTF.

V and J are TRBV7-9 and TRBJ1-3; D not resolved. Trimming took 5 bases from V and 2 from J, leaving 10 bases between them. The germline V gene encodes CDR1 SEHNR and CDR2 FQNEAQ (reference sequence). The CDR3 sequence is 14 residues long. CDR3 nucleotides: TGTGCCAGCAGCCCCGGTTCCCCTGGAAACACCATATATTTT. Residues: CASSPGSPGNTIYF.